Given below is one T cell receptor (beta chain) in context. Bulk tissue was left unsorted, and RNA and DNA were co-extracted from 20-30 mg of it. Making TCR beta cDNA involved approximately 530 ng total RNA and a constant-region primer. For TCR beta, libraries were produced by three nested multiplex PCR rounds using slightly modified ARM-PCR. Two initial PCR rounds of around 10 cycles each paired TRBV1-TRBV30 forward primers with a C-beta reverse primer. TCRdb independently ran MiXCR on the multiplex PCR reads; one entry per CDR3 protein. The sample consists of 100,000 to 150,000 distinct CDR3 sequences, around 60% of them appearing once. V was clipped by 6 bases and J by 6 bases, with 18 bases between them. In germline, CDR1 is SEHNR, CDR2 FQNEAQ (reference sequence). The CDR3 contains 14 residues. This specimen comes from a study of tumor-infiltrating lymphocytes in primary liver carcinoma. Study at large: In every tissue type, samples returned a similar yield of roughly 3.5 to 8 million productive TCRbeta reads.

The specimen sequenced was liver tumor tissue from sampling region 3. Subset: tumor region T3, left-lateral pole. The receptor's source is a woman aged 60-75 years with primary liver carcinoma and hepatitis B virus infection. This chain connects TRBV7-9 to TRBJ2-7; D is unresolved. The CDR3 nucleotides read TGTGCCAGCAGTCTGGATCAGGCCCCCTGCGAGCAGTACTTC. This gives the protein CASSLDQAPCEQYF. Supplemented by reference TRBV7-9 and TRBJ2-7, the full variable domain reads DTGVSQNPRHKITKRGQNVTFRCDPISEHNRLYWYRQTLGQGPEFLTYFQNEAQLEKSRLLSDRFSAERPKGSFSTLEIQRTEQGDSAMYLCASSLDQAPCEQYFGPGTRLTVT.